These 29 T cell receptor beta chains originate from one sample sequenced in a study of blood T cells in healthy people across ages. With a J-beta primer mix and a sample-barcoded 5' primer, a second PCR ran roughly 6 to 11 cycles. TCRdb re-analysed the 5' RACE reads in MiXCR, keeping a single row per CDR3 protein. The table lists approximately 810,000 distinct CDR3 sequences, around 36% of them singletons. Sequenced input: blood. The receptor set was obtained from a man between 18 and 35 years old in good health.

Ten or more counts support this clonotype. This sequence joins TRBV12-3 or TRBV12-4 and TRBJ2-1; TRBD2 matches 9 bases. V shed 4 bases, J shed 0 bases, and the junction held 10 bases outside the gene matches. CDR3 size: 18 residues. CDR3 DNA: TGTGCCAGCAGTTCATGGGCTAGCGGGGCCCTCTCCTACAATGAGCAGTTCTTC. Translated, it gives CASSSWASGALSYNEQFF.

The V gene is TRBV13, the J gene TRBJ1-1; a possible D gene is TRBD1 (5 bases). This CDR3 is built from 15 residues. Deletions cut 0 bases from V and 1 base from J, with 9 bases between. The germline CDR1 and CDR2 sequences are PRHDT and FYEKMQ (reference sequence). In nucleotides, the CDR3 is TGTGCCAGCAGCTTAGGGGGGCTGCGGAACACTGAAGCTTTCTTT. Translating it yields CASSLGGLRNTEAFF.

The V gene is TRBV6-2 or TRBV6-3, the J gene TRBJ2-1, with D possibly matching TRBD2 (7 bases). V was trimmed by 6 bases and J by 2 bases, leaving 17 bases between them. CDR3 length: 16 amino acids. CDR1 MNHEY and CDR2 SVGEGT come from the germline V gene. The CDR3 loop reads CASRERAGQTYNEQFF. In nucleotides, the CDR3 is TGTGCCAGCAGAGAGCGAGCGGGACAAACCTACAATGAGCAGTTCTTC.

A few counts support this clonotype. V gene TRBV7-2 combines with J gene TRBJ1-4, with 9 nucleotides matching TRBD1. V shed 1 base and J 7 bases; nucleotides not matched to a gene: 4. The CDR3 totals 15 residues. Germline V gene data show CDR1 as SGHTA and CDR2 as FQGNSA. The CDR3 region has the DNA TGTGCCAGCAGCTTAGATTACAGGGGGCGTGAAAAACTGTTTTTT. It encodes CASSLDYRGREKLFF.

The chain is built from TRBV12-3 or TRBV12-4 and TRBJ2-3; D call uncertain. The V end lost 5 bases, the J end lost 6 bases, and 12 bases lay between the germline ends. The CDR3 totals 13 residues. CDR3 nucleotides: TGTGCCAGCAGTCCTCCCCTGGAGGATACGCAGTATTTT. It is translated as CASSPPLEDTQYF.

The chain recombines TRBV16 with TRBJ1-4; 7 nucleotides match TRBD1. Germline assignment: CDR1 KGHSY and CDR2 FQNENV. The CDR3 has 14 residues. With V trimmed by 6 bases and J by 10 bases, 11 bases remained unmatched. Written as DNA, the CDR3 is TGTGCCAGCAGTCCCGGGACAGCCCTTCGAAAACTGTTTTTT. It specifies CASSPGTALRKLFF.

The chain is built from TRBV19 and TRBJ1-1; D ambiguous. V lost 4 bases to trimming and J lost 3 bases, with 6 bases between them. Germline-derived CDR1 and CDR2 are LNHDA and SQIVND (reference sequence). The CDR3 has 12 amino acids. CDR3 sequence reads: CASSTLDTEAFF. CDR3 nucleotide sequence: TGTGCCAGTAGTACCCTAGACACTGAAGCTTTCTTT.

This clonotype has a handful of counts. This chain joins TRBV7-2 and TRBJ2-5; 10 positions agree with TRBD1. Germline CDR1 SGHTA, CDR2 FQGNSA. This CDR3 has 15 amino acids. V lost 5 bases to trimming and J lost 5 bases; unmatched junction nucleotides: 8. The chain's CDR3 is CASSEGTGVWETQYF. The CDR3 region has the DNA TGTGCCAGCAGCGAAGGGACAGGGGTATGGGAGACCCAGTACTTC.

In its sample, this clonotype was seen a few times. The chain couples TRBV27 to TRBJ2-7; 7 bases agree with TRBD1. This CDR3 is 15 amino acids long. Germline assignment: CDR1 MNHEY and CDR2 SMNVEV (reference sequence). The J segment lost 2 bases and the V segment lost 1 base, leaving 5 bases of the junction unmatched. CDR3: CASSLLMDRTYEQYF. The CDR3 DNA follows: TGTGCCAGCAGTTTATTAATGGACAGGACCTACGAGCAGTACTTC.

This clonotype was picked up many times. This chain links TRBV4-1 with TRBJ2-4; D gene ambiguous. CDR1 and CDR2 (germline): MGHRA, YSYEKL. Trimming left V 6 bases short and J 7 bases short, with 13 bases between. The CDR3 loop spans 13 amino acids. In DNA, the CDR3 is TGCGCCAGCAGTCCAATACATGACAACATTCAGTACTTC. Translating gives CASSPIHDNIQYF.

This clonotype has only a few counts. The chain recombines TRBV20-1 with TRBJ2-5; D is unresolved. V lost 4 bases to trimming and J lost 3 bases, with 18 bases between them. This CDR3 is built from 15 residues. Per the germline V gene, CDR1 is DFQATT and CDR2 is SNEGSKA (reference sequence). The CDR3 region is CSAKPNQDLEETQYF. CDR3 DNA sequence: TGCAGTGCTAAGCCTAATCAGGATCTGGAAGAGACCCAGTACTTC.

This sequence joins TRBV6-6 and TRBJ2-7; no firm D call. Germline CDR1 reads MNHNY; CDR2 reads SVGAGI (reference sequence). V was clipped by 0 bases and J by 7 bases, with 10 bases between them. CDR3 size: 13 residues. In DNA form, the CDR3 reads TGTGCCAGCAGTTACTCGACCATCAATGAGCAGTACTTC. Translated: CASSYSTINEQYF.

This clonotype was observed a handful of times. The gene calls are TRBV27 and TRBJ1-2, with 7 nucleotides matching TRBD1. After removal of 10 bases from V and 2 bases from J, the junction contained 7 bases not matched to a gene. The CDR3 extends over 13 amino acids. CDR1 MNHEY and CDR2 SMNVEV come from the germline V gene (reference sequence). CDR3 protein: CANSGTANYGYTF. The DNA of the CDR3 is TGTGCCAACTCCGGGACAGCCAACTATGGCTACACCTTC.

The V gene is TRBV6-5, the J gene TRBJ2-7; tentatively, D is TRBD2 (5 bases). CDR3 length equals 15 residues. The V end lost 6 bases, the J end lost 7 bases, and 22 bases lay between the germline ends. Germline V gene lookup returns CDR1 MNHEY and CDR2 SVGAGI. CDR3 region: CASSRAGGSNNEQYF. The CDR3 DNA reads TGTGCCAGCAGCCGGGCGGGCGGGTCTAACAATGAGCAGTACTTC.

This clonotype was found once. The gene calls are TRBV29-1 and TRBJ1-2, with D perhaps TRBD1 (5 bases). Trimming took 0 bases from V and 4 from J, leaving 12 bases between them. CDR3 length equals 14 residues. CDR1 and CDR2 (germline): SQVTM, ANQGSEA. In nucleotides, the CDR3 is TGCAGCGTTGAAGATTTCCAGGGTGCCTATGGCTACACCTTC. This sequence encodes CSVEDFQGAYGYTF. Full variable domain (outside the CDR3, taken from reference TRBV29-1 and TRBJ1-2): SAVISQKPSRDICQRGTSLTIQCQVDSQVTMMFWYRQQPGQSLTLIATANQGSEATYESGFVIDKFPISRPNLTFSTLTVSNMSPEDSSIYLCSVEDFQGAYGYTFGSGTRLTVV.

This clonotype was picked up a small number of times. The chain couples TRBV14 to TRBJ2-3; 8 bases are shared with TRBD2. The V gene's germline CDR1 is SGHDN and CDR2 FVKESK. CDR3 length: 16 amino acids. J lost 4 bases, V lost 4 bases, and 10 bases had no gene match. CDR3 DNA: TGTGCCAGCAGCCCCCTCGGCGGGGGGAAGGCAGATACGCAGTATTTT. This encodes CASSPLGGGKADTQYF.

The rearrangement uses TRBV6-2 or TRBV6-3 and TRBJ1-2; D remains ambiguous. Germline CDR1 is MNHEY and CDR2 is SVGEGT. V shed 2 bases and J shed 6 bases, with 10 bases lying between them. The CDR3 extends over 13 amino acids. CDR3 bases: TGTGCCAGCAGTTACCCCTTCGGGGATGGCTACACCTTC. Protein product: CASSYPFGDGYTF.

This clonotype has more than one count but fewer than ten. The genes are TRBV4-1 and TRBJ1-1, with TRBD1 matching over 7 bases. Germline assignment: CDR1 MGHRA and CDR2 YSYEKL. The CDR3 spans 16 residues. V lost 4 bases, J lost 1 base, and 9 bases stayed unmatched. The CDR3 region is CASSLPQNRGNTEAFF. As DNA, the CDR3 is TGCGCCAGCAGCCTCCCCCAAAACAGGGGGAACACTGAAGCTTTCTTT.

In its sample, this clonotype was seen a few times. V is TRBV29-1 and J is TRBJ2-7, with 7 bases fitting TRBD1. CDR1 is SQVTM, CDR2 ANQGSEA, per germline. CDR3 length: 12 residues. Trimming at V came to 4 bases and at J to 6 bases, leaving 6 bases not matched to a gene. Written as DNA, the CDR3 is TGCAGCGTTGGGGCAGGGGGTAGCGAGCAGTACTTC. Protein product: CSVGAGGSEQYF.

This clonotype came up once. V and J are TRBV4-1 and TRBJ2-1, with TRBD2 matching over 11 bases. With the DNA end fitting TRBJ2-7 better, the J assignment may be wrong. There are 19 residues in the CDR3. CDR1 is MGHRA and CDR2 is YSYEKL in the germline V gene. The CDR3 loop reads CASSPQGASGRSSYNEQYF. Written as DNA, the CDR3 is TGCGCCAGCAGCCCTCAAGGGGCTAGCGGGAGGAGCTCCTACAATGAGCAGTACTTC.

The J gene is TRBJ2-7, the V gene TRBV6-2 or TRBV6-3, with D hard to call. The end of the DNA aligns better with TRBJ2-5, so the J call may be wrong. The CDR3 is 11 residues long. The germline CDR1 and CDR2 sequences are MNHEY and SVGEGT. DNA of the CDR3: TGTGCCAGCAGTTCCCCTACGACCCAGTACTTC. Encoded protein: CASSSPTTQYF.

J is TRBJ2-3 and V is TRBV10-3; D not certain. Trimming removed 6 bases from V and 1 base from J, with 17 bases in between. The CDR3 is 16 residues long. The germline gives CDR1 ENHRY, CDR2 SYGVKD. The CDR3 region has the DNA TGTGCCATCAGCCCCCCCTTTGGCGATGGCACAGATACGCAGTATTTT. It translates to CAISPPFGDGTDTQYF.

The CDR3 bases are TGTGCCAGCAGCCAAGGACCTTCAGTGGGTGAGCAGTACTTC. Its translation: CASSQGPSVGEQYF. This sequence joins TRBV3-1 and TRBJ2-4, with D uncertain. This CDR3 has 14 amino acids. Germline CDR1 reads LGHDT; CDR2 reads YNNKEL (reference sequence). Trimming left V 1 base short and J 13 bases short, with 17 bases between.

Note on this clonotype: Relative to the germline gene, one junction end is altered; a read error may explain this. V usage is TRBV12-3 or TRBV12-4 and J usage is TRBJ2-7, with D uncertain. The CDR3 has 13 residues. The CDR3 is CANSFGTTYEQYF. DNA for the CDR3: TGTGCCAACAGTTTCGGCACTACCTACGAGCAGTACTTC.

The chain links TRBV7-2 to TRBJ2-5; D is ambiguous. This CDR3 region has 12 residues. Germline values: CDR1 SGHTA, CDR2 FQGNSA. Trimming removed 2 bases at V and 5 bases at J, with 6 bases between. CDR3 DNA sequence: TGTGCCAGCAGCTTATTATTGGAGACCCAGTACTTC. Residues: CASSLLLETQYF.

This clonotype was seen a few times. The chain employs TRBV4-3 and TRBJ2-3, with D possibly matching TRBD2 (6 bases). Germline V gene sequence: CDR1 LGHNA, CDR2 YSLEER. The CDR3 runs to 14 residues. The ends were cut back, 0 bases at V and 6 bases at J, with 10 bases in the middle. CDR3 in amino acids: CASSQDSREDTQYF. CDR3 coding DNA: TGCGCCAGCAGCCAAGATTCACGGGAGGATACGCAGTATTTT.

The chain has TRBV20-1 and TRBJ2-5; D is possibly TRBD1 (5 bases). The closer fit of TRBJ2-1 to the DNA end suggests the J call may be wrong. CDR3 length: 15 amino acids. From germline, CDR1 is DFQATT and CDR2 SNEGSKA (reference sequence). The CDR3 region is CSARDRTTAQETQFF. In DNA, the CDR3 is TGCAGTGCTAGAGATAGGACGACAGCCCAAGAGACCCAGTTCTTC.

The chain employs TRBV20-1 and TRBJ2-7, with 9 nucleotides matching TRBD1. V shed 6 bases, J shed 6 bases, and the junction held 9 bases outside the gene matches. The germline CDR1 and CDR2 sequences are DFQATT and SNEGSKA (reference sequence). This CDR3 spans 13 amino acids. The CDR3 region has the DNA TGCAGTGCGGGGGGACAGGGAAGGTCCGAGCAGTACTTC. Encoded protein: CSAGGQGRSEQYF.

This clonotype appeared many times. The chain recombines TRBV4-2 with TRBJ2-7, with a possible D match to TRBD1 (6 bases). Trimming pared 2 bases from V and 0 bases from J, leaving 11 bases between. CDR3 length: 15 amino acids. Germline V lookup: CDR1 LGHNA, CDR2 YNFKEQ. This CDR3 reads CASSQSTGYSYEQYF. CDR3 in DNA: TGTGCCAGCAGCCAAAGTACAGGGTACTCCTACGAGCAGTACTTC.